This is a list of T cell receptor beta chains from one sample in a study of memory CD4+ T cells and cytomegalovirus serostatus. The table came from immunoSEQ multiplex PCR; TCRdb's copy has only in-frame clones and leaves some out. This sample has roughly 67,000 clones, with about 76% found just once. Sequenced material: memory CD4+ T cells from blood. Receptors were obtained from an adult in good health and CMV-seropositive. Both conserved end residues are part of each CDR3. D genes are given only for firm matches. Clone size is not always given. Where it is, it says once, few, many or a class for expanded clones.

clone_size,v_call,j_call,d_call,cdr3_nt,cdr3_aa
.,TRBV5-8,TRBJ2-5,TRBD2,TGTGCCAGCAGCTTGGAGGCGGGGGGAGGAATACAAGAGACCCAGTACTTC,CASSLEAGGGIQETQYF
.,TRBV4-2,TRBJ2-5,TRBD2,TGTGCCAGCAGCCAAGAACTAGCGGGGGGCGAGACCCAGTACTTC,CASSQELAGGETQYF
.,TRBV18,TRBJ1-2,TRBD1,TGTGCCAGCTCACCGACTTCCGGGACAGCTCACTATGGCTACACCTTC,CASSPTSGTAHYGYTF
.,TRBV6-5,TRBJ2-3,TRBD2,TGTGCCAGCAGTTTCAGCGGGGGCAGCACAGATACGCAGTATTTT,CASSFSGGSTDTQYF
.,TRBV28,TRBJ2-5,.,TGTGCCAGCAGTTTAGGCGGGGCTCAGGGAGAGACCCAGTACTTC,CASSLGGAQGETQYF
.,TRBV9,TRBJ2-1,TRBD2,TGTGCCAGCAGCGTGAGCGGGGACTCCTACAATGAGCAGTTCTTC,CASSVSGDSYNEQFF
.,TRBV11-2,TRBJ2-7,TRBD1,TGTGCCAGCGACCCTAACCGGGGGACAGGGCCATCCTACGAGCAGTACTTC,CASDPNRGTGPSYEQYF
.,TRBV5-6,TRBJ1-1,.,TGTGCCAGCTCCCGGCGGTCGGTTAGGGCGGGTGAAGCTTTCTTT,CASSRRSVRAGEAFF
once,TRBV5-4,TRBJ1-2,.,TGTGCCAGCAGCCAAAAACGGGGCGGATACTATGGCTACACCTTC,CASSQKRGGYYGYTF
.,TRBV28,TRBJ2-6,TRBD1,TGTGCCAGCAGTCCTACTGCAGGACAGGGCAGTGGGGCCAACGTCCTGACTTTC,CASSPTAGQGSGANVLTF
few,TRBV5-1,TRBJ2-3,TRBD1,TGCGCCAGCAGCTGGACAGGGTTTCTTAGCACAGATACGCAGTATTTT,CASSWTGFLSTDTQYF
.,TRBV19,TRBJ1-5,TRBD1,TGTGCCAGTACTCGACAGGGGGCCATCAATCAGCCCCAGCATTTT,CASTRQGAINQPQHF
.,TRBV30,TRBJ2-7,.,TGTGCCTGGAGCCGCGAGGGCTTAGGCGAGCAGTACTTC,CAWSREGLGEQYF
.,TRBV4-2,TRBJ2-1,.,TGTGCCAGCAGCCAAGCGGTAGGGCAGAGCAATGAGCAGTTCTTC,CASSQAVGQSNEQFF
.,TRBV27,TRBJ2-7,.,TGTGCCAGCAGAGGAATCGAGCAGTACTTC,CASRGIEQYF
.,TRBV28,TRBJ2-2,.,TGTGCCAGCAGTTCCCGCGGGACGGGTACCGGGGAGCTGTTTTTT,CASSSRGTGTGELFF
.,TRBV29-1,TRBJ2-1,TRBD2,TGCAGCGCCCAACGACTAGCTACTAACAATGAGCAGTTCTTC,CSAQRLATNNEQFF
few,TRBV5-1,TRBJ2-2,TRBD2,TGCGCCAGCAGCTTTCCTAGCGGGGGGACCTCCACCGGGGAGCTGTTTTTT,CASSFPSGGTSTGELFF
.,TRBV5-1,TRBJ1-1,.,TGCGCCAGCAGCTTGATGATTAACACTGAAGCTTTCTTT,CASSLMINTEAFF
.,TRBV7-2,TRBJ2-7,.,TGTGCCAGCAGTTACAAATACGAGCAGTACTTC,CASSYKYEQYF
.,TRBV2,TRBJ2-1,TRBD2,TGTGCCAGCAGTGGAGCTAGCGGGAGCAGCCATGAGCAGTTCTTC,CASSGASGSSHEQFF